Below are 32 T cell receptor beta chains sequenced from a single sample in a study of PD-1 blockade in classical Hodgkin lymphoma. Time point reported: cycle 4 day 1 (C4D1), after 6 weeks of nivolumab. Autologous stem cell transplantation was followed by relapse in every patient, and brentuximab vedotin exposure varied. Purification of CD4+ T cells from thawed PBMCs was achieved by magnetic negative selection. Using immunoSEQ multiplex PCR, the repertoire was profiled, and TCRdb retains in-frame clones only, with some absent. The sample yields tens of thousands of clones, roughly nine tenths seen once. The sample in question was CD4+ T cells from blood, obtained before the fourth cycle of nivolumab. Receptor source: a human donor with classical Hodgkin lymphoma.

This sequence joins TRBV7-8 and TRBJ2-3, with D tentatively TRBD2 (6 bases). Germline V lookup: CDR1 SGHVS, CDR2 FQNEAQ. The V gene lost 5 bases and the J gene lost 2 bases, with 17 bases spanning the gap. The CDR3 runs 16 residues. The CDR3 is CASSRSGGSPTDTQYF. In nucleotides, the CDR3 is TGTGCCAGCAGCCGATCTGGGGGGAGTCCCACAGATACGCAGTATTTT.

The chain is built from TRBV6-6 and TRBJ1-2, with D perhaps TRBD1 (5 bases). The germline CDR1 and CDR2 sequences are MNHNY and SVGAGI (reference sequence). The ends were cut back, 6 bases at V and 3 bases at J, with 17 bases in the middle. This CDR3 has 15 residues. Here the CDR3 DNA reads TGTGCCAGCAGCACCGGGACTGGCGGATACTATGGCTACACCTTC. Residues: CASSTGTGGYYGYTF.

The chain couples TRBV6-1 to TRBJ1-5, with 10 bases matching TRBD1. CDR3 length: 13 residues. V trimming: 6 bases; J trimming: 5 bases; junction bases outside the gene matches: 1. CDR1 and CDR2 from the germline V gene are MNHNS and SASEGT. CDR3: CASRGQGYQPQHF. The CDR3, as DNA: TGTGCCAGCAGGGGACAGGGGTATCAGCCCCAGCATTTT.

This clone was observed once. The chain couples TRBV27 to TRBJ2-1; weak D call: TRBD2 (5 bases). Trimming pared 7 bases from V and 1 base from J, leaving 17 bases between. Germline CDR1 reads MNHEY; CDR2 reads SMNVEV (reference sequence). The CDR3 runs to 16 residues. The CDR3 loop is CASTPTWSGSYNEQFF. In nucleotides, the CDR3 is TGTGCCAGCACCCCTACCTGGTCGGGGTCCTACAATGAGCAGTTCTTC.

V usage is TRBV27 and J usage is TRBJ2-2; D is undetermined. The germline gives CDR1 MNHEY, CDR2 SMNVEV (reference sequence). V was cut by 6 bases and J by 7 bases, with 9 bases left in between. The CDR3 is 12 amino acids. The CDR3 here is CASSHLGGELFF. CDR3 in DNA: TGTGCCAGCAGCCATCTGGGCGGGGAGCTGTTTTTT.

In this sample, this clone turned up a few times. The chain links TRBV9 to TRBJ1-6; 9 bases are a match to TRBD1. This CDR3 has 16 amino acids. V gave up 0 bases and J gave up 9 bases; unmatched junction bases: 7. Per germline, CDR1 SGDLS and CDR2 YYNGEE. The CDR3 nucleotides read TGTGCCAGCAGCGTAGAGCCGGGACAGGGAGGTTCACCCCTCCACTTT. Its protein product is CASSVEPGQGGSPLHF.

In DNA form, the CDR3 reads TGTGCCAGCTCACCTGACTACGGGACTTACGAGCAGTACTTC. It is translated as CASSPDYGTYEQYF. The rearrangement uses TRBV18 and TRBJ2-7, with D perhaps matching TRBD2 (6 bases). With 3 bases removed from V and 4 bases from J, the gap between germline ends came to 13 bases. In germline, CDR1 is KGHSH, CDR2 LQKENI. CDR3 size: 14 residues.

This chain connects TRBV19 to TRBJ2-1; 7 bases match TRBD1. The CDR3 consists of 14 residues. Germline lookup yields CDR1 LNHDA and CDR2 SQIVND (reference sequence). V lost 6 bases to trimming and J lost 5 bases; unmatched junction nucleotides: 7. CDR3 amino acids: CASSIMTGNNEQFF. Written as DNA, the CDR3 is TGTGCCAGTAGCATAATGACAGGGAACAATGAGCAGTTCTTC.

This chain uses TRBV28 with TRBJ1-1; no firm D call. From germline, CDR1 is MDHEN and CDR2 SYDVKM. Trimming removed 6 bases from V and 4 bases from J, with 15 bases in between. The CDR3 totals 14 residues. The CDR3 nucleotides read TGTGCCAGCAGATCACGAGCCGGGCCCACTGAAGCTTTCTTT. Protein sequence: CASRSRAGPTEAFF. Full variable domain (rest looked up from reference TRBV28 and TRBJ1-1): DVKVTQSSRYLVKRTGEKVFLECVQDMDHENMFWYRQDPGLGLRLIYFSYDVKMKEKGDIPEGYSVSREKKERFSLILESASTNQTSMYLCASRSRAGPTEAFFGQGTRLTVV.

This clone has just one count. The V call is TRBV11-2, the J call TRBJ2-1; 7 bases map to TRBD1. The junction had 1 base not matched to a gene; V was cut back by 2 bases and J by 12 bases. This CDR3 spans 11 amino acids. From germline, CDR1 is SGHAT and CDR2 FQNNGV. Written as DNA, the CDR3 is TGTGCCAGCAGCTTAAGGGGGCTGCAGTTCTTC. Amino acid sequence: CASSLRGLQFF.

The rearrangement links TRBV19 to TRBJ2-2; D not resolved. Germline assignment: CDR1 LNHDA and CDR2 SQIVND (reference sequence). The V and J ends lost 3 bases and 1 base respectively, with 6 bases between them. The CDR3 totals 14 residues. The CDR3 here is CASSIGLNTGELFF. The CDR3 DNA is TGTGCCAGTAGTATTGGGCTGAACACCGGGGAGCTGTTTTTT.

This chain links TRBV7-9 with TRBJ1-2; unclear D gene. Germline lookup yields CDR1 SEHNR and CDR2 FQNEAQ (reference sequence). The CDR3 is made up of 12 amino acids. Between the trimmed V and J ends, which lost 1 base and 5 bases, there was a span of 5 bases. CDR3: CASSLGQYGYTF. The CDR3 bases are TGTGCCAGCAGCTTAGGACAATATGGCTACACCTTC.

J is TRBJ2-7 and V is TRBV25-1; TRBD2 agrees at 8 bases. The germline V gene has CDR1 MGHDK and CDR2 SYGVNS. J lost 2 bases, V lost 8 bases, and 5 bases had no gene match. This CDR3 region has 13 residues. The CDR3 protein is CASQIGGAYEQYF. The CDR3 bases are TGTGCCAGCCAAATCGGGGGGGCCTACGAGCAGTACTTC.

This clone was seen once. The rearrangement uses TRBV6-6 and TRBJ2-7; TRBD1 or TRBD2 may be the D gene (5 bases each). The germline CDR1 and CDR2 sequences are MNHNY and SVGAGI (reference sequence). V dropped 4 bases and J dropped 2 bases, with 9 bases sitting between them. CDR3 length: 13 residues. In DNA form, the CDR3 reads TGTGCCAGCAGTTGGGACCACACCTACGAGCAGTACTTC. It yields the protein CASSWDHTYEQYF.

J is TRBJ1-2 and V is TRBV18, with TRBD1 identical over 7 bases. Germline V gives CDR1 KGHSH, CDR2 LQKENI. The CDR3 has 14 amino acids. V was clipped by 6 bases and J by 1 base; unmatched bases: 5. CDR3: CASSPTGHNYGYTF. The DNA for the CDR3 is TGTGCCAGCTCGCCGACAGGGCATAACTATGGCTACACCTTC.

V usage is TRBV2 and J usage is TRBJ1-4; TRBD1 is a possible D gene (5 bases). V dropped 6 bases and J dropped 5 bases, with 13 bases sitting between them. The CDR3 totals 14 residues. From germline, CDR1 is SNHLY and CDR2 FYNNEI. CDR3 residues: CASRAGTHNEKLFF. The CDR3 bases are TGTGCCAGCAGGGCCGGGACTCACAATGAAAAACTGTTTTTT.

The rearrangement links TRBV2 to TRBJ2-3; no definite D call. The CDR3 runs 13 residues. The germline gives CDR1 SNHLY, CDR2 FYNNEI. The V and J ends lost 9 bases and 2 bases respectively, with 12 bases between them. Written as DNA, the CDR3 is TGTGCCAGAGACCGTTTCTACACAGATACGCAGTATTTT. This codes for CARDRFYTDTQYF.

This clone appeared once. The gene calls are TRBV28 and TRBJ2-3, with 12 nucleotides matching TRBD2. Per germline, CDR1 MDHEN and CDR2 SYDVKM. The CDR3 has 15 residues. V shed 7 bases, J shed 6 bases, and the junction held 8 bases outside the gene matches. Written as DNA, the CDR3 is TGTGCCAGCAACCCACTAGCGGGAGGACGTGATACGCAGTATTTT. Its translation is CASNPLAGGRDTQYF.

This clone was recorded only once. The chain couples TRBV11-1 to TRBJ2-3, with TRBD2 matching over 11 bases. The V and J ends lost 2 bases and 4 bases, in that order; junction bases with no gene match: 5. The CDR3 has 16 residues. Germline V CDR1 and CDR2: SGHAT, FQDESV (reference sequence). The CDR3 DNA is TGTGCCAGCAGCTTACATTTTAGCGGGGGGGCAGATACGCAGTATTTT. It translates to CASSLHFSGGADTQYF.

The chain joins TRBV5-1 to TRBJ2-1; 13 bases are shared with TRBD2. CDR3 size: 16 residues. With 5 bases clipped from V and 0 bases from J, the junction kept 2 bases outside the gene matches. Germline V gene sequence: CDR1 SGHRS, CDR2 YFSETQ. The CDR3 region has the DNA TGCGCCAGCAGGCGGACTAGCGGGAGCTCCTACAATGAGCAGTTCTTC. This codes for CASRRTSGSSYNEQFF. The whole variable domain, filled in from reference TRBV5-1 and TRBJ2-1, reads KAGVTQTPRYLIKTRGQQVTLSCSPISGHRSVSWYQQTPGQGLQFLFEYFSETQRNKGNFPGRFSGRQFSNSRSEMNVSTLELGDSALYLCASRRTSGSSYNEQFFGPGTRLTVL.

This chain joins TRBV7-9 and TRBJ2-5, with D perhaps TRBD1 (5 bases). The CDR3 is 14 residues long. CDR1 SEHNR and CDR2 FQNEAQ come from the germline V gene (reference sequence). The V end lost 2 bases, the J end lost 3 bases, and 10 bases lay between the germline ends. The CDR3 DNA is TGTGCCAGCAGCTTAAAGGGGTTAGAAGAGACCCAGTACTTC. Its translation: CASSLKGLEETQYF.

This sequence joins TRBV15 and TRBJ2-3, with TRBD1 as a possible D gene (5 bases). The V end lost 1 base, the J end lost 2 bases, and 10 bases lay between the germline ends. The V gene's germline CDR1 is LNHNV and CDR2 YYDKDF (reference sequence). CDR3 size: 15 residues. CDR3 residues: CATSRGTPYTDTQYF. CDR3 coding DNA: TGTGCCACCAGCAGAGGGACACCCTACACAGATACGCAGTATTTT.

J is TRBJ2-5 and V is TRBV9; D gene ambiguous. This CDR3 has 13 residues. V shed 0 bases and J shed 7 bases, with 10 bases lying between them. Per the germline V gene, CDR1 is SGDLS and CDR2 is YYNGEE. CDR3 sequence: CASSVVQDGTQYF. CDR3 coding DNA: TGTGCCAGCAGCGTAGTGCAGGACGGGACCCAGTACTTC.

The chain employs TRBV2 and TRBJ2-1; no firm D call. This CDR3 is 10 amino acids long. Trimming removed 4 bases at V and 10 bases at J, with 5 bases between. Germline V gives CDR1 SNHLY, CDR2 FYNNEI. CDR3 loop: CASSVQEQFF. The DNA for the CDR3 is TGTGCCAGCAGTGTCCAGGAGCAGTTCTTC.

This chain uses TRBV5-1 with TRBJ2-1, with TRBD1 as a possible D gene (5 bases). CDR1 is SGHRS and CDR2 is YFSETQ in the germline V gene. Trimming stripped 7 bases from V and 6 bases from J, with 17 bases between. The CDR3 contains 14 residues. The CDR3, as DNA: TGCGCCAGCCAACATGGGGATAGGGGCAATGAGCAGTTCTTC. Amino acid sequence: CASQHGDRGNEQFF.

V usage is TRBV5-6 and J usage is TRBJ2-2; D tentatively fits TRBD1 or TRBD2 (5 bases each). Germline V gives CDR1 SGHDT, CDR2 YYEEEE. The CDR3 contains 17 residues. V lost 0 bases and J lost 4, with 16 bases in between. The chain's CDR3 is CASSLAGTQGGTGELFF. The DNA for the CDR3 is TGTGCCAGCAGCTTGGCCGGGACCCAAGGAGGCACCGGGGAGCTGTTTTTT.

V and J are TRBV5-6 and TRBJ2-4, with TRBD1 as a possible D gene (6 bases). This CDR3 contains 16 residues. The germline gives CDR1 SGHDT, CDR2 YYEEEE. The V gene lost 4 bases and the J gene lost 1 base, with 15 bases spanning the gap. CDR3 DNA sequence: TGTGCCAGCAGCAGAAGGACAGAGGGGGCCAAAAACATTCAGTACTTC. Amino acids: CASSRRTEGAKNIQYF.

The chain has TRBV9 and TRBJ2-7; possibly TRBD2 for D (5 bases). This CDR3 comprises 15 residues. The ends were cut back, 1 base at V and 3 bases at J, with 14 bases in the middle. Germline V gives CDR1 SGDLS, CDR2 YYNGEE. CDR3 coding DNA: TGTGCCAGCAGCGTACAGTCGGGGTCGTACTACGAGCAGTACTTC. This sequence encodes CASSVQSGSYYEQYF.

This chain uses TRBV7-9 with TRBJ2-3, with D uncertain. With 5 bases removed from V and 2 bases from J, the gap between germline ends came to 17 bases. Germline values: CDR1 SEHNR, CDR2 FQNEAQ (reference sequence). This CDR3 has 16 amino acids. This CDR3 reads CASSQSQAFTTDTQYF. In DNA form, the CDR3 reads TGTGCCAGCAGCCAATCCCAGGCTTTTACCACAGATACGCAGTATTTT.

About this clone itself: The identical CDR3 is also encoded by other nucleotide sequences in the sample. V is TRBV5-1 and J is TRBJ1-1, with D possibly TRBD1 on 5 matching bases. V was trimmed by 2 bases and J by 1 base, leaving 6 bases between them. The CDR3 consists of 13 residues. The germline V gene encodes CDR1 SGHRS and CDR2 YFSETQ. This CDR3 reads CASSLTGNTEAFF. CDR3 sequence (DNA): TGCGCCAGCAGCTTAACAGGGAACACTGAAGCTTTCTTT.

This clone was seen a single time. J is TRBJ2-7 and V is TRBV5-1; 8 bases are a match to TRBD1. Germline assignment: CDR1 SGHRS and CDR2 YFSETQ. Trimming took 4 bases from V and 7 from J; bases not matched to a gene: 13. The CDR3 is 15 residues long. The CDR3 DNA reads as TGCGCCAGCAGCCTGGGTTGTCAGGGGGCGTGGGAGCAGTACTTC. Protein: CASSLGCQGAWEQYF. Full variable domain (rest looked up from reference TRBV5-1 and TRBJ2-7): KAGVTQTPRYLIKTRGQQVTLSCSPISGHRSVSWYQQTPGQGLQFLFEYFSETQRNKGNFPGRFSGRQFSNSRSEMNVSTLELGDSALYLCASSLGCQGAWEQYFGPGTRLTVT.

J is TRBJ2-1 and V is TRBV27; 8 bases are shared with TRBD2. This CDR3 is 16 amino acids long. Trimming removed 5 bases from V and 2 bases from J; junction bases left unmatched: 8. Germline V gene lookup returns CDR1 MNHEY and CDR2 SMNVEV (reference sequence). The CDR3 protein is CASSTLSGVPYNEQFF. In DNA, the CDR3 is TGTGCCAGCAGTACCCTTAGCGGGGTCCCCTACAATGAGCAGTTCTTC.